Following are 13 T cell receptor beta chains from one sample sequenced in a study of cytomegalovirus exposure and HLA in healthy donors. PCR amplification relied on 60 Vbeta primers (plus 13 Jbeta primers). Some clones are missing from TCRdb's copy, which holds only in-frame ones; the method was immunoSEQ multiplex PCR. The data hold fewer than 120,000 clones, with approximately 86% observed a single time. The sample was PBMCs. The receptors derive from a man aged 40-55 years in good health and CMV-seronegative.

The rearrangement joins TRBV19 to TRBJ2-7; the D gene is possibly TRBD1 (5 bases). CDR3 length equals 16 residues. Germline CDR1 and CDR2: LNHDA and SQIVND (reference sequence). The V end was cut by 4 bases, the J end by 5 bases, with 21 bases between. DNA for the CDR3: TGTGCCAGTAGTAACCCCATCCGGCAGGGCACCCACGAGCAGTACTTC. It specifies CASSNPIRQGTHEQYF.

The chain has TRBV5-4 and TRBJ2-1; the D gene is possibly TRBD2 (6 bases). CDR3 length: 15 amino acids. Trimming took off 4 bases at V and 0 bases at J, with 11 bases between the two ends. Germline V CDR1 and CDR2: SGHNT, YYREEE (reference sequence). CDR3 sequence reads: CASSKEGSSYNEQFF. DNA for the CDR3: TGTGCCAGCAGCAAGGAGGGGAGCTCCTACAATGAGCAGTTCTTC.

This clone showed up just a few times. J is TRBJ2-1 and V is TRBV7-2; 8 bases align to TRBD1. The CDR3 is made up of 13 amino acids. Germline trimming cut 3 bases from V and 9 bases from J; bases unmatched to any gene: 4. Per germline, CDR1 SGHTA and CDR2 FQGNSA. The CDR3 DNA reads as TGTGCCAGCAGCTTCCAGGACAGGGCTGAGCAGTTCTTC. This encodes CASSFQDRAEQFF.

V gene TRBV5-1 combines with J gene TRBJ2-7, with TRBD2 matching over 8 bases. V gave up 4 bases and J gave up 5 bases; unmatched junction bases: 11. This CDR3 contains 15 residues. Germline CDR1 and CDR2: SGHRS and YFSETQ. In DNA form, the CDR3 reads TGCGCCAGCAGCCCCGGGGGGGCGCTAGTGAACGAGCAGTACTTC. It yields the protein CASSPGGALVNEQYF.

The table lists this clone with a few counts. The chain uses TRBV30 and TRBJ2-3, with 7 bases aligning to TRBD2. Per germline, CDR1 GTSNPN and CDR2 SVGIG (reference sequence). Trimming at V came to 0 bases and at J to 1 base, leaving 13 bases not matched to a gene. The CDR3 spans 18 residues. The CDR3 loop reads CAWSVWRARAGGTDTQYF. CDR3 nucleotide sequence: TGTGCCTGGAGTGTATGGAGGGCCCGGGCGGGGGGCACAGATACGCAGTATTTT.

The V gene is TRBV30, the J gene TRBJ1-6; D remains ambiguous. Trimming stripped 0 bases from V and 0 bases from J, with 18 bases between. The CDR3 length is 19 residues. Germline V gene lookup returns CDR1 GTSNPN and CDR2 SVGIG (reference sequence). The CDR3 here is CAWSVRIRSLGSYNSPLHF. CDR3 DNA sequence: TGTGCCTGGAGTGTACGAATCAGGTCCCTGGGCTCCTATAATTCACCCCTCCACTTT.

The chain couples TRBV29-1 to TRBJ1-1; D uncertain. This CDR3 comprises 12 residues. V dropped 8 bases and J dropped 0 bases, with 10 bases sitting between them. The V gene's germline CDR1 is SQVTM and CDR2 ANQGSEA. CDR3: CSFRLMNTEAFF. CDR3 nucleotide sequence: TGCAGCTTCCGGTTGATGAACACTGAAGCTTTCTTT. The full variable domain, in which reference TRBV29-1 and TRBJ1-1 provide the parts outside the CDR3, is SAVISQKPSRDICQRGTSLTIQCQVDSQVTMMFWYRQQPGQSLTLIATANQGSEATYESGFVIDKFPISRPNLTFSTLTVSNMSPEDSSIYLCSFRLMNTEAFFGQGTRLTVV.

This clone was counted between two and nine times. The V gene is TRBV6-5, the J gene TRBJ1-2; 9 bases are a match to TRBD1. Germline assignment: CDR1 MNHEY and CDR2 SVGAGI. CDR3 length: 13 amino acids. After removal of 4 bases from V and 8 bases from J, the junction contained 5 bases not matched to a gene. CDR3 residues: CASSSGTGRGYTF. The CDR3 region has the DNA TGTGCCAGCAGTTCCGGGACAGGGAGAGGCTACACCTTC.

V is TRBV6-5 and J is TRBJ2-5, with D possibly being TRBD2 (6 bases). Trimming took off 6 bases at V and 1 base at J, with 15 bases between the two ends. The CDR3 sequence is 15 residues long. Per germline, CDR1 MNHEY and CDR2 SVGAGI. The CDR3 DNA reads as TGTGCCAGCAGCGACACCTTCGGGGGCCAAGAGACCCAGTACTTC. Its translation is CASSDTFGGQETQYF.

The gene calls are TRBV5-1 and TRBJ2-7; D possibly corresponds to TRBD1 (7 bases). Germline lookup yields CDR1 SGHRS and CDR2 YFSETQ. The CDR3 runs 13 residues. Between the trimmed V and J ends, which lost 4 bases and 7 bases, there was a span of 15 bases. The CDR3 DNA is TGCGCCAGCAGCCACCGACAGGGAGGTGAGCAGTACTTC. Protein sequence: CASSHRQGGEQYF.

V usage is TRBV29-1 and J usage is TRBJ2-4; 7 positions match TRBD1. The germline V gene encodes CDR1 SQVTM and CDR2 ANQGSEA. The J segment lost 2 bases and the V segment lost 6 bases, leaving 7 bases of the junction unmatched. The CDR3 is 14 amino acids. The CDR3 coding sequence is TGCAGCGTCGCAAGACAGGGCTCCAAAAACATTCAGTACTTC. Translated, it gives CSVARQGSKNIQYF.

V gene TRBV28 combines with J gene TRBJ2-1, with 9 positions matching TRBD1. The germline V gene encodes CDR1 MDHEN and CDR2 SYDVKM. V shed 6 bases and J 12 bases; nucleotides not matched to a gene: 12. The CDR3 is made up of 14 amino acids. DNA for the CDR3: TGTGCCAGCAGGTCGCCGGGACAGGGAGGAGGGCAGTTCTTC. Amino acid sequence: CASRSPGQGGGQFF.

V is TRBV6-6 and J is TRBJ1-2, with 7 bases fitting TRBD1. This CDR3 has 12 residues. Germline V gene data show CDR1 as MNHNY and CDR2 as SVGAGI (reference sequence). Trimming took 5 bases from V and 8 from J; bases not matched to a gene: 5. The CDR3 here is CASSPQGDGYTF. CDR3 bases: TGTGCCAGCAGTCCGCAGGGGGACGGCTACACCTTC.